The 7 T cell receptor beta chains below were found in one sample sequenced in a study of OX40 agonist ivuxolimab in advanced cancers. Sequenced by immunoSEQ multiplex PCR; TCRdb stores in-frame clones only, minus some. The sample contains roughly 68,000 clones, 75% to 85% of which appear only once. This sample comprised CD4+ or CD8+ T cells sorted from blood, obtained in a trial of the OX40 agonist ivuxolimab. Receptors originate from an adult with an advanced solid tumor such as melanoma, head and neck, liver or kidney cancer.

The chain uses TRBV6-5 and TRBJ1-1, with TRBD1 identical over 7 bases. V trimming: 2 bases; J trimming: 0 bases; junction bases outside the gene matches: 6. Germline CDR1 is MNHEY and CDR2 is SVGAGI. This CDR3 region has 16 residues. The CDR3 DNA follows: TGTGCCAGCAGTTACACGGCAGGGGGTATGAACACTGAAGCTTTCTTT. It encodes CASSYTAGGMNTEAFF.

The chain joins TRBV4-2 to TRBJ1-5, with no clear D. V lost 5 bases and J 2 bases, leaving 10 bases between the germline ends. Germline CDR1 is LGHNA and CDR2 is YNFKEQ. The CDR3 is made up of 14 amino acids. The DNA of the CDR3 is TGTGCCAGCAGCAAGCCCGGGGGCAATCAGCCCCAGCATTTT. This translates into CASSKPGGNQPQHF.

CDR3 coding DNA: TGTGCCAGCAGCAGGGGGACTAGCGGTACACAAGAGACCCAGTACTTC. It yields the protein CASSRGTSGTQETQYF. The V and J genes are TRBV27 and TRBJ2-5, with TRBD2 identical over 11 bases. Trimming cost V 6 bases and J 2 bases; bases outside gene matches: 8. The CDR3 is 16 amino acids. The germline V gene has CDR1 MNHEY and CDR2 SMNVEV (reference sequence).

The chain has TRBV4-2 and TRBJ2-5; 8 bases map to TRBD1. The CDR3 spans 14 residues. Germline CDR1 and CDR2: LGHNA and YNFKEQ. Trimming took 4 bases from V and 2 from J; bases not matched to a gene: 3. CDR3 sequence reads: CASSLGQGQETQYF. As DNA, the CDR3 is TGTGCCAGCAGCCTCGGACAGGGTCAAGAGACCCAGTACTTC.

V and J are TRBV7-9 and TRBJ1-4, with 8 bases that match TRBD1. Germline loops: CDR1 SEHNR, CDR2 FQNEAQ (reference sequence). J gave up 11 bases and V 5 bases, and 4 bases lay outside the gene matches. The CDR3 sequence is 12 residues long. The CDR3 is CASSLQGGKLFF. The CDR3 DNA is TGTGCCAGCAGCCTACAGGGGGGTAAACTGTTTTTT.

The V gene is TRBV6-1, the J gene TRBJ2-1, with D maybe TRBD2 (6 bases). This CDR3 contains 13 residues. CDR1 MNHNS and CDR2 SASEGT come from the germline V gene. The V and J ends lost 6 bases and 9 bases respectively, with 15 bases between them. The CDR3: CASSRELGGEQFF. Here the CDR3 DNA reads TGTGCCAGCAGCCGGGAGTTGGGGGGTGAGCAGTTCTTC.

The V and J genes are TRBV4-2 and TRBJ2-3, with 7 bases matching TRBD2. This CDR3 has 17 amino acids. The V and J ends lost 7 bases and 5 bases, in that order; junction bases with no gene match: 18. Looked up from germline, CDR1 is LGHNA and CDR2 is YNFKEQ. The CDR3 here is CASTKAQGGSKIDTQYF. DNA for the CDR3: TGTGCCAGCACCAAAGCCCAGGGAGGGAGTAAGATAGATACGCAGTATTTT.